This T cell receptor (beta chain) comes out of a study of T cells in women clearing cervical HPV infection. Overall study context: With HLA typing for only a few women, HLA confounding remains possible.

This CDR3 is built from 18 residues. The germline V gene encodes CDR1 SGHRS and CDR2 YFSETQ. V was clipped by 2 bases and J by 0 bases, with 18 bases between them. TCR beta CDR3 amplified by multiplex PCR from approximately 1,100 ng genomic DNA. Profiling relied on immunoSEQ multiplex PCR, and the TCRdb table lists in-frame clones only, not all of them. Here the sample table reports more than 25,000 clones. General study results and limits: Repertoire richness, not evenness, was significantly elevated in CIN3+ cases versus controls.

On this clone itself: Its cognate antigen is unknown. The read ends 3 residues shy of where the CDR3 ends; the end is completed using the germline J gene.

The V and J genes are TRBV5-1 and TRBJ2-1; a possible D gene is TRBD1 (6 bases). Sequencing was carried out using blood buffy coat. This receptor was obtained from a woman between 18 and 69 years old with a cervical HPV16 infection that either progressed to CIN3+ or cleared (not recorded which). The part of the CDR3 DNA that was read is TGCGCCAGCAGCTTAGTTGGTCTGGGGGCTATCTCCTACAATGAG. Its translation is CASSLVGLGAISYNE. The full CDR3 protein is CASSLVGLGAISYNEQFF.